The rows below give T cell receptor beta chains drawn from one sample of a study of blood T cell repertoires in COVID-19. Sequencing used immunoSEQ multiplex PCR; TCRdb keeps in-frame clones, though not all of them. The profile shows some 170,000 clones, over 75% of them singletons. Sequences were obtained from PBMCs or T cells enriched from blood (not recorded which). These receptors all come from a man in his forties who had recovered from COVID-19. CDR3s include the opening cysteine and the closing phenylalanine or tryptophan. D genes are given only for firm matches. Rows may omit the clone size; those that give it use once, few, many or a size class.

J gene | D gene | clone size | V gene | CDR3 protein | CDR3 DNA
TRBJ2-5 | TRBD1 | . | TRBV9 | CASSVRPTGVSRETQYF | TGTGCCAGCAGCGTTCGTCCGACAGGGGTGTCTCGGGAGACCCAGTACTTC
TRBJ2-7 | TRBD2 | . | TRBV28 | CASSFGGETAYEQYF | TGTGCCAGCAGTTTCGGGGGGGAGACCGCCTACGAGCAGTACTTC
TRBJ2-3 | . | . | TRBV19 | CASSQGGDTQYF | TGTGCCAGTTCACAGGGTGGGGATACGCAGTATTTT
TRBJ2-1 | . | few | TRBV5-1 | CASSFGLNYNEQFF | TGCGCCAGCAGCTTCGGACTTAACTACAATGAGCAGTTCTTC
TRBJ1-4 | TRBD1 | . | TRBV14 | CASSRTFGQVRQEKLFF | TGTGCCAGCAGCCGCACCTTCGGACAGGTCAGACAGGAAAAACTGTTTTTT
TRBJ2-3 | . | . | TRBV7-3 | CASSPGTSTDTQYF | TGTGCCAGCAGCCCGGGTACAAGCACAGATACGCAGTATTTT
TRBJ2-1 | . | . | TRBV30 | CAWSVGGSSYNEQFF | TGTGCCTGGAGTGTAGGAGGTTCCTCCTACAATGAGCAGTTCTTC
TRBJ2-1 | TRBD2 | . | TRBV6-5 | CASSYWTSGGQGEQFF | TGTGCCAGCAGTTATTGGACTAGCGGGGGGCAGGGTGAGCAGTTCTTC
TRBJ1-3 | . | . | TRBV30 | CASLTNPGNTIYF | TGTGCCTCGCTGACAAATCCTGGAAACACCATATATTTT
TRBJ2-1 | TRBD1 | . | TRBV10-3 | CATSRDSYNEQFF | TGTGCCACCTCCCGGGACAGTTACAATGAGCAGTTCTTC
TRBJ1-1 | TRBD1 | . | TRBV18 | CASSPVIGQGGTEAFF | TGTGCCAGCTCACCAGTTATAGGACAGGGCGGGACTGAAGCTTTCTTT
TRBJ1-2 | . | . | TRBV7-8 | CASSLVGGGYTF | TGTGCCAGCAGCTTAGTTGGAGGCGGCTACACCTTC